This T cell receptor beta chain emerged from a study of T cells expressing NK-cell markers. CDR3 size: 16 residues. CDR1 is SGDLS and CDR2 is YYNGEE in the germline V gene. TCRdb reprocessed the 5' RACE reads; each CDR3 protein has one entry and no DNA is given. Its table records some 450,000 distinct CDR3 sequences. The sequencing sample was made of blood T cells: a sorted CD56 or NKG2C T cell subset, CD4+ or CD8+ T cells, or bulk PBMC T cells (not recorded which). The gene calls are TRBV9 and TRBJ2-5; the D call from TCRdb, TRBD1, cannot be confirmed without DNA. The clonotype originates from a woman aged 18 to 75 in good health. This CDR3 reads CASSVGPAGDQETQYF.